Following are 5 T cell receptor beta chains from one sample sequenced in a study of spatial heterogeneity in lung cancer. Time point specified: sample taken at primary tumor resection. Study findings and constraints: Expanded intratumoral alpha and beta TCR counts tracked tumor mutation counts.

These receptors have no known antigen. In TCRdb, the 5' RACE reads were re-called with MiXCR into one record per CDR3 protein. The profile covers fewer than 7,500 distinct CDR3 sequences, with around 13% appearing a single time and 10% to 12% taken by the ten largest. The sample consisted of lung tumor tissue, taken at surgery. These receptors all come from a male donor with early-stage non-small cell lung cancer.

This clonotype rates as medium-sized. The chain has TRBV20-1 and TRBJ1-5, with TRBD1 matching over 7 bases. Germline CDR1 is DFQATT and CDR2 is SNEGSKA (reference sequence). The CDR3 contains 15 residues. The trim removed 5 bases at V and 3 bases at J, leaving 10 bases unmatched. CDR3 in amino acids: CSARRGPWDNQPQHF. The CDR3 DNA is TGCAGTGCTCGTAGGGGGCCTTGGGACAATCAGCCCCAGCATTTT.

This clonotype is judged medium-sized. J is TRBJ2-6 and V is TRBV6-6; 7 positions match TRBD1. Trimming took 5 bases from V and 2 from J; bases not matched to a gene: 15. The CDR3 is made up of 19 amino acids. Looked up from germline, CDR1 is MNHNY and CDR2 is SVGAGI (reference sequence). The CDR3 spells CASSLRQGTSLTGANVLTF. Written as DNA, the CDR3 is TGTGCCAGCAGTCTCCGACAGGGTACTAGTCTGACTGGGGCCAACGTCCTGACTTTC.

By share, this clonotype ranks as medium-sized. The V and J genes are TRBV28 and TRBJ2-7; a possible D gene is TRBD2 (6 bases). Trimming left V 7 bases short and J 5 bases short, with 21 bases between. There are 15 residues in the CDR3. CDR1 MDHEN and CDR2 SYDVKM come from the germline V gene. CDR3 region: CASTRLAGGRNEQYF. The CDR3 DNA reads TGTGCCAGCACCAGATTAGCCGGGGGTCGCAACGAGCAGTACTTC.

By proportion, this clonotype is medium-sized. The V gene is TRBV6-6, the J gene TRBJ2-2; D not certain. The CDR3 is 14 residues long. Looked up from germline, CDR1 is MNHNY and CDR2 is SVGAGI (reference sequence). V gave up 0 bases and J gave up 4 bases, with 6 bases separating them. The CDR3 protein is CASSYSSGTGELFF. CDR3 nucleotide sequence: TGTGCCAGCAGTTACTCTTCAGGCACCGGGGAGCTGTTTTTT.

This clonotype was counted ten times or more. Just one base apart from a much larger clone, this may be a read error. CDR3 region: CANNGELFF. The CDR3 DNA reads TGTGCCAACAACGGGGAGCTGTTTTTT. The chain uses TRBV11-2 and TRBJ2-2, with no clear D. The germline V gene has CDR1 SGHAT and CDR2 FQNNGV. This CDR3 contains 9 residues.